The rows below give T cell receptor beta chains drawn from one sample of a study of OX40 agonist ivuxolimab in advanced cancers. Profiling relied on immunoSEQ multiplex PCR, and the TCRdb table lists in-frame clones only, not all of them. The data show 40,000 to 50,000 clones, 90% to 95% seen once. Material: CD4+ or CD8+ T cells sorted from blood, obtained in a trial of the OX40 agonist ivuxolimab. The source of these receptors is an adult with an advanced solid tumor such as melanoma, head and neck, liver or kidney cancer. The CDR3 runs from the conserved cysteine through the conserved F or W. The D gene is left open where the match is weak. A clone size is listed for some rows: how often the clone was seen (once, few, many), or a class if it is expanded.

J gene,V gene,D gene,clone size,CDR3 DNA,CDR3 protein
TRBJ1-6,TRBV2,TRBD1,.,TGTGCCAGCGTGGACAGGGCCGGATCACCCCTCCACTTT,CASVDRAGSPLHF
TRBJ2-2,TRBV9,TRBD2,.,TGTGCCAGCAAGGCTAGCGGGTTGCACGGGGAGCTGTTTTTT,CASKASGLHGELFF
TRBJ2-2,TRBV27,TRBD2,.,TGTGCCAGCAGTCCGGGGACTAGCGGGGGGGCAGACGGGGAGCTGTTTTTT,CASSPGTSGGADGELFF
TRBJ1-5,TRBV28,.,.,TGTGCCAGCAGCCCCGGGACACCTATAGTAAATAGCAATCAGCCCCAGCATTTT,CASSPGTPIVNSNQPQHF
TRBJ2-1,TRBV19,.,.,TGTGCCAGTAGTATAGGTAGCAATGAGCAGTTCTTC,CASSIGSNEQFF
TRBJ2-7,TRBV4-1,.,.,TGCGCCAGCAGCCATACAGGGATAAGCTCCTACGAGCAGTACTTC,CASSHTGISSYEQYF
TRBJ2-1,TRBV19,.,.,TGTGCCAGTAACCCGGGGGGCCGCGGCTTCAATGAGCAGTTCTTC,CASNPGGRGFNEQFF
TRBJ2-7,TRBV11-2,.,.,TGTGCCAGCAGCTCCGTCCTAACCTACGAGCAGTACTTC,CASSSVLTYEQYF
TRBJ1-1,TRBV7-9,TRBD1,.,TGTGCCAGCAGCCCCCGGGACAGACTGAACACTGAAGCTTTCTTT,CASSPRDRLNTEAFF
TRBJ1-6,TRBV6-6,.,.,TGTGCCAGCAGTTGGATGAATTCACCCCTCCACTTT,CASSWMNSPLHF
TRBJ1-3,TRBV21-1,.,.,TGTGCCAGCAGCAATAAGAACGCTCTTGGAAACACCATATATTTT,CASSNKNALGNTIYF
TRBJ2-1,TRBV27,.,.,TGTGCCAGCAGTCACCCGGGGAATGAGCAGTTCTTC,CASSHPGNEQFF
TRBJ1-2,TRBV6-1,TRBD1,.,TGTGCCAGCAGTGCAATCCGGGACAGGGTTTTCGGGCTCTATGGCTACACCTTC,CASSAIRDRVFGLYGYTF
TRBJ2-3,TRBV4-3,.,.,TGCGCCAGCAGCCAAGATCGGGCTGGCACAGATACGCAGTATTTT,CASSQDRAGTDTQYF
TRBJ2-7,TRBV27,TRBD2,.,TGTGCCAGCGGACTAGCGGGAGTCGACGAGCAGTACTTC,CASGLAGVDEQYF
TRBJ1-5,TRBV7-9,.,few,TGTGCCAGCAGCTTAGGGCCTCAGCCCCAGCATTTT,CASSLGPQPQHF
TRBJ2-1,TRBV7-9,TRBD2,.,TGTGCCAGCAGCTTTTTCAGCGGGGGCCTCAGCTCCTACAATGAGCAGTTCTTC,CASSFFSGGLSSYNEQFF
TRBJ2-5,TRBV5-1,TRBD2,.,TGCGCCAGCAGCTTGGACCCGGGACGGGGGGACCAAGAGACCCAGTACTTC,CASSLDPGRGDQETQYF
TRBJ2-7,TRBV4-2,.,.,TGTGCCAGCAGCCAAGCCAGGGCCTCCTACGAGCAGTACTTC,CASSQARASYEQYF
TRBJ2-5,TRBV4-1,.,.,TGCGCCAGCAGCCAAGAAAAGGGTTCAGGGGAGACCCAGTACTTC,CASSQEKGSGETQYF
TRBJ2-5,TRBV7-6,.,.,TGTGCCAGCAGCGTGCAAGAGACCCAGTACTTC,CASSVQETQYF
TRBJ2-1,TRBV7-9,.,.,TGTGCCAGCAGCTCCCGATCCCACCGCGGGAAATACAATGAGCAGTTCTTC,CASSSRSHRGKYNEQFF
TRBJ2-7,TRBV29-1,.,.,TGCCTCGTGGGTAAAAGGAGAGCCCACGAGCAGTACTTC,CLVGKRRAHEQYF
TRBJ2-2,TRBV19,TRBD1,.,TGTGCCAGTAGTATCTCGGACAGGGGGGAAGGTCTGGCCTCCGGGGAGCTGTTTTTT,CASSISDRGEGLASGELFF
TRBJ2-1,TRBV9,TRBD2,.,TGTGCCAGCAGCGAAGAGACTAGCGGTCAGGATGAGCAGTTCTTC,CASSEETSGQDEQFF
TRBJ1-1,TRBV4-1,.,.,TGCGCCAGCAGCCAAGTTCCGGGAGGGAGAACTGAAGCTTTCTTT,CASSQVPGGRTEAFF
TRBJ1-2,TRBV19,.,.,TGTGCCAGTAGTGTAGAACTACACTCTACTCCTAACTATGGCTACACCTTC,CASSVELHSTPNYGYTF
TRBJ2-5,TRBV28,TRBD2,.,TGTGCCAGCAGTTTATGGGGGGGGCTAGCGGGCTCGGAAGAGACCCAGTACTTC,CASSLWGGLAGSEETQYF
TRBJ1-1,TRBV5-1,.,.,TGCGCCAGCAGCTTGTTTGGGGCCTTGGGGAACACTGAAGCTTTCTTT,CASSLFGALGNTEAFF
TRBJ1-1,TRBV7-8,.,.,TGTGCCAGCAGCTTCCCTCAAAGGAACACTGAAGCTTTCTTT,CASSFPQRNTEAFF
TRBJ2-7,TRBV13,.,.,TGTGCCAGCAGCGACCGGGACAACTCCTACGAGCAGTACTTC,CASSDRDNSYEQYF